This T cell receptor beta chain was recorded in a study of cytomegalovirus exposure and HLA in healthy donors. The count of this clone is one. The V gene end was trimmed by 4 bases and the J gene end by 8 bases; junction bases not matched to a gene: 10. Germline CDR1 WSHSY, CDR2 SAAADI. This CDR3 has 15 amino acids. PCR involved 60 Vbeta and 13 Jbeta primers. In the authors' workflow: Later, tens of millions of unique TCR beta chains were counted in an analysis, and approximately 10 million of them were shared. Here immunoSEQ multiplex PCR was the method, and the copy in TCRdb shows in-frame clones only, minus some. V, J and clone size derive from that table, while D and trimming were established from the DNA sequence. The table includes around 150,000 clones, 55% to 80% detected once.

Sequenced sample: PBMCs. This TCR derives from a woman aged 60-70 years in good health and CMV-seropositive. The rearrangement joins TRBV10-2 to TRBJ2-1, with TRBD2 matching over 8 bases. CDR3 DNA: TGCGCCAGCAGTGGCCCGGGAGGGCCATCAGATGAGCAGTTCTTC. It is translated as CASSGPGGPSDEQFF.